The source of this TCR beta chain is a study of blood T cell repertoires in COVID-19. About the study: The United States, Italy and Spain were the sources of the acute and convalescent COVID-19 samples. Sources were T cells, B-cell-depleted T cells, or PBMCs; the material itself was cDNA or gDNA.

In the original analysis: Amplification of reference gene primers was used by the study to estimate nucleated cell counts. The repertoire was sequenced with immunoSEQ multiplex PCR; TCRdb's copy has only in-frame clones and lacks some. V and J calls and clone size are those listed in that table; D and trimming were worked out from the DNA. The sample lists 120,000 or so clones, 80% to 85% seen once, with 3.9% in the top ten. Assignments of participants to cohorts depended upon their own reported clinical history. There are 17 residues in the CDR3. After removal of 6 bases from V and 5 bases from J, the junction contained 15 bases not matched to a gene. Germline CDR1 reads MDHEN; CDR2 reads SYDVKM.

This sequence joins TRBV28 and TRBJ2-1; 8 nucleotides line up with TRBD2. The TCR originated in a woman aged 25 to 45 who had recovered from COVID-19. The sample comprised PBMCs or T cells enriched from blood (not recorded which). The CDR3 DNA reads as TGTGCCAGCAGCCTCCCCTTTAGCGGGATCGGGGACAATGAGCAGTTCTTC. It specifies CASSLPFSGIGDNEQFF.